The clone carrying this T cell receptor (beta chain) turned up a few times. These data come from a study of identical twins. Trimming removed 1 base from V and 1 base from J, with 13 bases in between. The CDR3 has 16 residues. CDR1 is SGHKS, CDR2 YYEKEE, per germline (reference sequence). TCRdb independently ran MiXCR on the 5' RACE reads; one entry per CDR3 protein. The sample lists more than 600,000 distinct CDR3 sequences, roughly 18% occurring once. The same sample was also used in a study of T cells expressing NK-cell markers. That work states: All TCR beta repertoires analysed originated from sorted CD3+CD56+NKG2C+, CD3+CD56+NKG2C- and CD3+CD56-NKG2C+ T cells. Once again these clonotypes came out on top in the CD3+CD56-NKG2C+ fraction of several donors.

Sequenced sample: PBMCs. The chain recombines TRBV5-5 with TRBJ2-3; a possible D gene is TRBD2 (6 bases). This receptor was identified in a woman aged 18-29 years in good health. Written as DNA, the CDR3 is TGTGCCAGCAGCTTGCTGCGGGACCCAGGCACAGATACGCAGTATTTT. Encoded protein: CASSLLRDPGTDTQYF.